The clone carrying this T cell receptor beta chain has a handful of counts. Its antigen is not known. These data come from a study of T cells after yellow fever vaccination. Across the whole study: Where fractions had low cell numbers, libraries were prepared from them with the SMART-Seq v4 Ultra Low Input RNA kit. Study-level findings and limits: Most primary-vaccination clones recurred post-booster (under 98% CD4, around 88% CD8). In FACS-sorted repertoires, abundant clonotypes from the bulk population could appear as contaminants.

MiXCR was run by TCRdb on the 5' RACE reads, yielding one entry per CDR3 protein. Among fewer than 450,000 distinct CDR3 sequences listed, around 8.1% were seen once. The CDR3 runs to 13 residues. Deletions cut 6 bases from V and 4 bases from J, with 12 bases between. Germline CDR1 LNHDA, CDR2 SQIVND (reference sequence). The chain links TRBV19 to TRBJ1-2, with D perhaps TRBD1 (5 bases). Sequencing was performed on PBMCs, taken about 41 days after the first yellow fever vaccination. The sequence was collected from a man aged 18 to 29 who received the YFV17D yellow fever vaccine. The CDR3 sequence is CASRKGATYGYTF. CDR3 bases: TGTGCCAGTAGGAAAGGGGCTACCTATGGCTACACCTTC.